The next 6 T cell receptor beta chains were all read from a single sample in a study of CD4+ T cells in melanoma. The assay was immunoSEQ multiplex PCR, and TCRdb's table has in-frame clones only and misses some. The top ten hold 1.5% to 1.7% of the sample, which has 110,000 to 150,000 clones, about 90% seen once. The origin of the receptors is a human donor with melanoma.

V is TRBV14 and J is TRBJ1-3; D ambiguous. This CDR3 region has 15 residues. CDR1 and CDR2 from the germline V gene are SGHDN and FVKESK. Trimming shortened V by 2 bases and J by 0 bases, and 8 bases separated the two germline ends. The chain's CDR3 is CASSQYASSGNTIYF. In nucleotides, the CDR3 is TGTGCCAGCAGCCAATACGCCAGCTCTGGAAACACCATATATTTT.

The genes are TRBV11-2 and TRBJ2-3, with D perhaps assigned TRBD1 or TRBD2 (5 bases each). Looked up from germline, CDR1 is SGHAT and CDR2 is FQNNGV. CDR3 size: 14 residues. Trimming stripped 2 bases from V and 6 bases from J, with 12 bases between. In DNA, the CDR3 is TGTGCCAGCAGCTTATCTGGGGGTAGGGATACGCAGTATTTT. Translation: CASSLSGGRDTQYF.

V and J are TRBV5-1 and TRBJ2-3; no reliable D call. Trimming took off 0 bases at V and 2 bases at J, with 10 bases between the two ends. Germline CDR1 is SGHRS and CDR2 is YFSETQ. There are 15 residues in the CDR3. In DNA form, the CDR3 reads TGCGCCAGCAGCTTGGGTCAGGCGAACACAGATACGCAGTATTTT. Translation gives CASSLGQANTDTQYF.

V and J are TRBV5-1 and TRBJ1-2, with 9 bases fitting TRBD1. Per the germline V gene, CDR1 is SGHRS and CDR2 is YFSETQ. V trimming: 0 bases; J trimming: 4 bases; junction bases outside the gene matches: 4. The CDR3 is 15 amino acids. CDR3 nucleotides: TGCGCCAGCAGCTTGGCGATGGGACAGGGCTATGGCTACACCTTC. This encodes CASSLAMGQGYGYTF.

The rearrangement uses TRBV5-6 and TRBJ1-2; no firm D call. Germline assignment: CDR1 SGHDT and CDR2 YYEEEE. V was pared by 3 bases and J by 2 bases, with 8 bases between. This CDR3 has 13 amino acids. The CDR3 bases are TGTGCCAGCAGCTCAGGAGGGAACTATGGCTACACCTTC. Translation: CASSSGGNYGYTF.

This chain connects TRBV9 to TRBJ1-4; 9 bases map to TRBD1. The CDR3 covers 15 residues. V trimming: 0 bases; J trimming: 3 bases; junction bases outside the gene matches: 0. Germline CDR1 and CDR2: SGDLS and YYNGEE. The DNA for the CDR3 is TGTGCCAGCAGCGTAGGACAGGGGGCTAATGAAAAACTGTTTTTT. This sequence encodes CASSVGQGANEKLFF.